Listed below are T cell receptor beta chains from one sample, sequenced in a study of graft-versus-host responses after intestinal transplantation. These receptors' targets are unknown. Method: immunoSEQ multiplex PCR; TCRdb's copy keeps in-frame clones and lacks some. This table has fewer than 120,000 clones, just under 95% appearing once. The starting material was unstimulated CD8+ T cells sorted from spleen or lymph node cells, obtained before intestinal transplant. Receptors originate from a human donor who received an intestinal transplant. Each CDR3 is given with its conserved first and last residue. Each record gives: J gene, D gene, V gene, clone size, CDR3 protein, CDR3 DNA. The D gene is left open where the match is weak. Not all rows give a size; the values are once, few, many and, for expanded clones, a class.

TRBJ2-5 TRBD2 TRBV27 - CASRAGGQETQYF TGTGCCAGCAGGGCGGGGGGGCAAGAGACCCAGTACTTC
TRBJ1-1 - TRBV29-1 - CSVVGLVSSGQRGNTEAFF TGCAGCGTGGTCGGTTTGGTATCGTCGGGTCAAAGGGGGAACACTGAAGCTTTCTTT
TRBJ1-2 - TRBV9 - CASSVEGSPYGYTF TGTGCCAGCAGCGTAGAAGGGAGCCCCTATGGCTACACCTTC
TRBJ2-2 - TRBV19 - CASSIYLWTGELFF TGTGCCAGTAGTATATACCTCTGGACCGGGGAGCTGTTTTTT
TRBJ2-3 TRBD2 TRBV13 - CASRGADTQYF TGTGCCAGCCGGGGGGCAGATACGCAGTATTTT
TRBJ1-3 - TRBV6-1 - CASSVDRRSGNTIYF TGTGCCAGCAGTGTGGATAGAAGGTCTGGAAACACCATATATTTT
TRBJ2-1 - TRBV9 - CASSSDSRNEQFF TGTGCCAGCAGCTCCGACTCACGGAATGAGCAGTTCTTC
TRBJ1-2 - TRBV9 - CASRRGNGGKNYGYTF TGTGCCAGCAGGAGGGGGAATGGAGGGAAGAACTATGGCTACACCTTC
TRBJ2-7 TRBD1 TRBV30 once CAGEYGTGGHEQYF TGTGCCGGGGAATACGGGACAGGTGGACACGAGCAGTACTTC
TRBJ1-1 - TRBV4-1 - CASSQGGEAFF TGCGCCAGCAGCCAAGGGGGAGAAGCTTTCTTT
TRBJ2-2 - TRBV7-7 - CASSLGTGHTGELFF TGTGCTAGCAGCTTAGGAACAGGGCACACCGGGGAGCTGTTTTTT
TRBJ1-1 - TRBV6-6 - CASSYGAAEAFF TGTGCCAGCAGTTACGGGGCAGCCGAAGCTTTCTTT
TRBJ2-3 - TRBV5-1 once CASSLGGSRADTQYF TGCGCCAGCAGCTTGGGTGGCTCCAGGGCGGATACGCAGTATTTT
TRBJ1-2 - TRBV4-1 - CASSQVQDPYGYTF TGCGCCAGCAGCCAAGTACAGGACCCTTATGGCTACACCTTC
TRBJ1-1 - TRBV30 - CAWSTGKTEAFF TGTGCCTGGAGTACAGGGAAGACTGAAGCTTTCTTT
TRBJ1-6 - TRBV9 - CASSVARYNSPLHF TGTGCCAGCAGCGTGGCCAGGTATAATTCACCCCTCCACTTT
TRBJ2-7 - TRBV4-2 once CASSQAPLAGSYEQYF TGTGCCAGCAGCCAGGCCCCCTTGGCGGGGAGCTACGAGCAGTACTTC